The entry below gives a single TCR beta chain sequence along with its context. Its antigen is undetermined. Primers included in the PCR were 60 Vbeta and 13 Jbeta primers. Sequencing was performed with immunoSEQ multiplex PCR; in TCRdb, only in-frame clones are kept and a portion is missing. Listed are 60,000 or so clones; 2% to 2.5% falls within the top ten. The data derive from a study of cytomegalovirus exposure and HLA in healthy donors. Study-wide results and limits: It was reportedly the case that the classifier diagnosed cytomegalovirus status with high specificity and sensitivity. Evidence from a later analysis indicated that most CMV-associated TCR beta chains looked HLA-restricted. Several of the most significant clusters appeared linked to common viral pathogens, based on a later analysis. Investigators reported over 150 TCR beta chains as tied to cytomegalovirus.

V lost 6 bases and J 2 bases, leaving 6 bases between the germline ends. Germline-derived CDR1 and CDR2 are GTSNPN and SVGIG (reference sequence). The CDR3 has 11 amino acids. Sequencing was performed on PBMCs. The source is a woman aged 18-35 years in good health and CMV-seronegative. This chain connects TRBV30 to TRBJ2-3; the D gene is possibly TRBD1 (5 bases). The CDR3 nucleotides read TGTGCCTGTGGGGCCACAGATACGCAGTATTTT. Amino acids: CACGATDTQYF.